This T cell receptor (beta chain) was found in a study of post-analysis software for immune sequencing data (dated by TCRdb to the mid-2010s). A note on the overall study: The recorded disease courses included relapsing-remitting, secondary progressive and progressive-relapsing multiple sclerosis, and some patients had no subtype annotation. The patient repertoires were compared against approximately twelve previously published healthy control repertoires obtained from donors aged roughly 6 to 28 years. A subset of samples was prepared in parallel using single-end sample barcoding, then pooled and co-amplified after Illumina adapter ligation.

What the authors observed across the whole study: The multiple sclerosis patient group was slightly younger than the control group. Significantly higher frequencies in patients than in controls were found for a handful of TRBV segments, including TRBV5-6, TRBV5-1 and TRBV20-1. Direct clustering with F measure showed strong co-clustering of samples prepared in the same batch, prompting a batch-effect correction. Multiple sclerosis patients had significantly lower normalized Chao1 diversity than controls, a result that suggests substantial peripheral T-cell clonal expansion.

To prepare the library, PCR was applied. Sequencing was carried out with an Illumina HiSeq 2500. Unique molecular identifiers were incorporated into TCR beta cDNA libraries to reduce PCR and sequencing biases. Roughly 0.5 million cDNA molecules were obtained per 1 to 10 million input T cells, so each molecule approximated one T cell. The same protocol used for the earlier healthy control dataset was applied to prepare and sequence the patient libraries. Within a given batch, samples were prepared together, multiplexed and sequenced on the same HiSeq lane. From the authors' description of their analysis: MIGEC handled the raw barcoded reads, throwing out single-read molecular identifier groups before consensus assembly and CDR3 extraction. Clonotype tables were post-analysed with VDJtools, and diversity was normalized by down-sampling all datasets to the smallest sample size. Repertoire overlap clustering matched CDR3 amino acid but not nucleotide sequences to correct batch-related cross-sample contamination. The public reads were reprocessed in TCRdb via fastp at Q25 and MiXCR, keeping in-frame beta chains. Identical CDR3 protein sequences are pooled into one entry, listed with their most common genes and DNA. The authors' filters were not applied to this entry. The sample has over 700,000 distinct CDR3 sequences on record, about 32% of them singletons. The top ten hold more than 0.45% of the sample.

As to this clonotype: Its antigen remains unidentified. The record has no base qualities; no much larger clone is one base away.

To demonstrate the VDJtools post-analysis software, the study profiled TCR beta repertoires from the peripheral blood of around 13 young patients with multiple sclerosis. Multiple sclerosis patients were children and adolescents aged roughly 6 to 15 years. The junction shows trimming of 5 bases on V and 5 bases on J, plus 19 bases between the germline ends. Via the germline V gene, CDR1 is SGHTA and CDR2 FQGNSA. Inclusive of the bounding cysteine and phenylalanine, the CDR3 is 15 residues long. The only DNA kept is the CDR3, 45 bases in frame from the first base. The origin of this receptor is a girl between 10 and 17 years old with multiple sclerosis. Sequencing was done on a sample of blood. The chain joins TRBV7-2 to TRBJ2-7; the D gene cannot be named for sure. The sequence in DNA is TGTGCCAGCAGCCCCGGGTATCCAGGTTGGGACGAGCAGTACTTC. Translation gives CASSPGYPGWDEQYF.